This entry concerns a single T cell receptor beta chain. Per the germline V gene, CDR1 is MNHEY and CDR2 is SVGEGT. The CDR3 spans 14 residues. The trim removed 4 bases at V and 6 bases at J, leaving 8 bases unmatched. TCRdb's copy holds only in-frame clones and misses some; the assay was immunoSEQ multiplex PCR. The sample carries some 340,000 clones, about 82% recorded once. Noted treatment: some 20 received Ad26.COV2.S at low or high dose, single or two shots; several received placebo; per-sample allocation not given. The investigators took samples on day 63 after the first vaccine or placebo injection. Ad26.COV2.S expressed prefusion-stabilized spike from the original Wuhan strain. This sample is drawn from a study of Ad26.COV2.S vaccination and SARS-CoV-2 variants. Study-wide context: Donor was in the COV1001 Ad26.COV2.S trial arm.

The starting material was peripheral blood, obtained in a trial of Ad26.COV2.S vaccine versus placebo. The chain joins TRBV6-2 or TRBV6-3 to TRBJ1-2, with 7 positions matching TRBD1. The sequence came from a person aged 18-60 years who received the Ad26.COV2.S COVID-19 vaccine or a placebo. This CDR3 is CASSSQQGPNGYTF. DNA of the CDR3: TGTGCCAGCAGTTCCCAACAGGGGCCCAATGGCTACACCTTC.